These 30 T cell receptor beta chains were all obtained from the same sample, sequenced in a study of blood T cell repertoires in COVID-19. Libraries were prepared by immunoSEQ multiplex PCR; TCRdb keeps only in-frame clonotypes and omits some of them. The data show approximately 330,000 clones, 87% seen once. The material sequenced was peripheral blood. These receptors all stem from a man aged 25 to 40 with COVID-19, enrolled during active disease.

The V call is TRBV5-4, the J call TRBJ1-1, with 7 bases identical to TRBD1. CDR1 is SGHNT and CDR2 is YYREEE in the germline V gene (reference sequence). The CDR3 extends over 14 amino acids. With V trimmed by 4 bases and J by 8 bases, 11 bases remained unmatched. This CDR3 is CASSPRGNLREAFF. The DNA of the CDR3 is TGTGCCAGCAGCCCCAGGGGGAACCTTCGAGAAGCTTTCTTT.

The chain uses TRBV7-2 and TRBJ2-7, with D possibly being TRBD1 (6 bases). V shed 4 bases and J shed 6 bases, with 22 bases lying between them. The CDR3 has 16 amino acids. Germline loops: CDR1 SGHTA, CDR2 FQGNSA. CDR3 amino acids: CASSWGSMATGSEQYF. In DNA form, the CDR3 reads TGTGCCAGCAGCTGGGGGTCTATGGCTACAGGGTCCGAGCAGTACTTC.

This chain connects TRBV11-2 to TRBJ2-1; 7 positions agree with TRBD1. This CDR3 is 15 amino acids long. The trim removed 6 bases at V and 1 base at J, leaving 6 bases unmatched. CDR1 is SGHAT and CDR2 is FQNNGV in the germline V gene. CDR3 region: CASRTGTASYNEQFF. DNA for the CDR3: TGTGCCAGCAGAACCGGGACAGCATCCTACAATGAGCAGTTCTTC.

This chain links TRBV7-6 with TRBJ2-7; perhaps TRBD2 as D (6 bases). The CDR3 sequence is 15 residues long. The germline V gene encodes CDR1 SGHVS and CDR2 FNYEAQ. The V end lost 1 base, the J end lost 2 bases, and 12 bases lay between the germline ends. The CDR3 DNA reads TGTGCCAGCAGCTTAGTCCCGCGGGGAGCCTACGAGCAGTACTTC. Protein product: CASSLVPRGAYEQYF. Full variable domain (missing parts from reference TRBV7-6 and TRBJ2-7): GAGVSQSPRYKVTKRGQDVALRCDPISGHVSLYWYRQALGQGPEFLTYFNYEAQQDKSGLPNDRFSAERPEGSISTLTIQRTEQRDSAMYRCASSLVPRGAYEQYFGPGTRLTVT.

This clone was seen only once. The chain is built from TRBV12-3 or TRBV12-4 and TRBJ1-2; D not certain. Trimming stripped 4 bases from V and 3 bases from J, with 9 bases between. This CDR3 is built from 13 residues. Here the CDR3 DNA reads TGTGCCAGCAGTTCCTACCCATACTATGGCTACACCTTC. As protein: CASSSYPYYGYTF.

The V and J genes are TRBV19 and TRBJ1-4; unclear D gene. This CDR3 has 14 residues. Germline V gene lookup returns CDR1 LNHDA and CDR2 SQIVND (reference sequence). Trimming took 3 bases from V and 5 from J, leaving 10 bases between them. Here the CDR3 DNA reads TGTGCCAGTAGTATGGCCGTAATCAATGAAAAACTGTTTTTT. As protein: CASSMAVINEKLFF.

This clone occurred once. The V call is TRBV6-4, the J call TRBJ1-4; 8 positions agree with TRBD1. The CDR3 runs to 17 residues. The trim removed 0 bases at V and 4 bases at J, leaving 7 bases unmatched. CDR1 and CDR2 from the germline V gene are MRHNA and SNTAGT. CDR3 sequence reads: CASSDSGRGLGNEKLFF. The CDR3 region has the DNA TGTGCCAGCAGTGACTCCGGCAGGGGGCTCGGTAATGAAAAACTGTTTTTT.

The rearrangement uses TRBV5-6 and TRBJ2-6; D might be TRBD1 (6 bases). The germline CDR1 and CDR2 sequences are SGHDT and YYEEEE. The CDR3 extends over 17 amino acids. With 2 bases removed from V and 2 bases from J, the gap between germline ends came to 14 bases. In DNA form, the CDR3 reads TGTGCCAGCAGCTTTATACAGGGATCTCCTGGGGCCAACGTCCTGACTTTC. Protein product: CASSFIQGSPGANVLTF.

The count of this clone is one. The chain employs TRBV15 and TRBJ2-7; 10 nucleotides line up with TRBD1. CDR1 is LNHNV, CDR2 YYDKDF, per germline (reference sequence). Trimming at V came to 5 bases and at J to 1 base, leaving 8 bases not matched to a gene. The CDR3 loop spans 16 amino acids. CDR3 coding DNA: TGTGCCACCAGCGTTCGACAGGGGGCGCTTTCCTACGAGCAGTACTTC. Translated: CATSVRQGALSYEQYF.

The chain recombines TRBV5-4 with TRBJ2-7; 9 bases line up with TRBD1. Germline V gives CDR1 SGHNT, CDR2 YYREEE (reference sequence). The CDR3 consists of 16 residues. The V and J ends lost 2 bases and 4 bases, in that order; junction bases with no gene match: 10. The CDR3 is CASSFARTGVSYEQYF. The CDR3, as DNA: TGTGCCAGCAGCTTCGCCCGGACAGGGGTTTCTTACGAGCAGTACTTC.

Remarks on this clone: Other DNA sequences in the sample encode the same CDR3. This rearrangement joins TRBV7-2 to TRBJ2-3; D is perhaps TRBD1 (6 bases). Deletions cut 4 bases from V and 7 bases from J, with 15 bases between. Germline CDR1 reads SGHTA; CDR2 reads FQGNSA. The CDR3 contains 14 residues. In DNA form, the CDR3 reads TGTGCCAGCAGCTCGTACCGGGACACTTATACGCAGTATTTT. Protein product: CASSSYRDTYTQYF.

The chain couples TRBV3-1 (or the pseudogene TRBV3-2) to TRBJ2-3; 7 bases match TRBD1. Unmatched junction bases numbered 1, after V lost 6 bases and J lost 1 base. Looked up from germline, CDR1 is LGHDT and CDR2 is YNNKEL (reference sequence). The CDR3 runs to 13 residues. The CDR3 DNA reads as TGTGCCAGCAGAACAGGGGGCACAGATACGCAGTATTTT. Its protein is CASRTGGTDTQYF.

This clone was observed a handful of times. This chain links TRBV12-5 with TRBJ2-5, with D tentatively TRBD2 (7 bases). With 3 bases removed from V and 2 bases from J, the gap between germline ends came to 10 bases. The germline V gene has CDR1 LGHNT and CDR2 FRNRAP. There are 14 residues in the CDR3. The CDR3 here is CASGFGGLQETQYF. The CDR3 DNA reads TGTGCTAGTGGTTTCGGGGGGCTACAAGAGACCCAGTACTTC. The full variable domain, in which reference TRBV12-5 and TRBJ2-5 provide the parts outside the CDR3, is DARVTQTPRHKVTEMGQEVTMRCQPILGHNTVFWYRQTMMQGLELLAYFRNRAPLDDSGMPKDRFSAEMPDATLATLKIQPSEPRDSAVYFCASGFGGLQETQYFGPGTRLLVL.

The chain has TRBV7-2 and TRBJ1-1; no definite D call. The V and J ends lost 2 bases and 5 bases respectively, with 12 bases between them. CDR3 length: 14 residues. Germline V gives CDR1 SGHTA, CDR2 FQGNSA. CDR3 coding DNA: TGTGCCAGCAGCTTACGGAGGAAAGCAACTGAAGCTTTCTTT. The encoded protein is CASSLRRKATEAFF. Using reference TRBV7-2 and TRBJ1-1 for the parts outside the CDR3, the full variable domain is GAGVSQSPSNKVTEKGKDVELRCDPISGHTALYWYRQSLGQGLEFLIYFQGNSAPDKSGLPSDRFSAERTGGSVSTLTIQRTQQEDSAVYLCASSLRRKATEAFFGQGTRLTVV.

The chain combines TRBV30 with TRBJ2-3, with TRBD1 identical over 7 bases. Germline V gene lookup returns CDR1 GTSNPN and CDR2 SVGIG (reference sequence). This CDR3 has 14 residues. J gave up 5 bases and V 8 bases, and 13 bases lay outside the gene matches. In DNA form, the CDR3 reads TGTGCCGGTACTAAGACAGGGAAGGGAGATACGCAGTATTTT. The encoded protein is CAGTKTGKGDTQYF.

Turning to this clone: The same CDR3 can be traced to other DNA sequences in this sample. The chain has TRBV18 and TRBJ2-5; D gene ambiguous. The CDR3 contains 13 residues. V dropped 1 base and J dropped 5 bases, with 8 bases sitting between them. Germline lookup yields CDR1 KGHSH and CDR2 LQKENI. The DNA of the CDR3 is TGTGCCAGCTCACCACGTACAGAGGAGACCCAGTACTTC. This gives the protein CASSPRTEETQYF. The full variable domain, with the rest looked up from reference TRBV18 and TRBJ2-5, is NAGVMQNPRHLVRRRGQEARLRCSPMKGHSHVYWYRQLPEEGLKFMVYLQKENIIDESGMPKERFSAEFPKEGPSILRIQQVVRGDSAAYFCASSPRTEETQYFGPGTRLLVL.

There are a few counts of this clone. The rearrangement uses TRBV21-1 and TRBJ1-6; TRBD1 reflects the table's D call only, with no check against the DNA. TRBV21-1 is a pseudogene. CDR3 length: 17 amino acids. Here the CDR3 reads CASSKAQQSDDNSPLHF. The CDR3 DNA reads TGTGCCAGCAGCAAAGCGCAACAGTCAGATGATAATTCACCCCTCCACTTT.

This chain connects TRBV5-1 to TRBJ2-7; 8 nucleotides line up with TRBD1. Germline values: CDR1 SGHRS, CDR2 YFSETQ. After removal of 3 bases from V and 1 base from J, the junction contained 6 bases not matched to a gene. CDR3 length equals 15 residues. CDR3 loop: CASSSVQGASYEQYF. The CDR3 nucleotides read TGCGCCAGCAGCTCGGTTCAGGGGGCATCCTACGAGCAGTACTTC.

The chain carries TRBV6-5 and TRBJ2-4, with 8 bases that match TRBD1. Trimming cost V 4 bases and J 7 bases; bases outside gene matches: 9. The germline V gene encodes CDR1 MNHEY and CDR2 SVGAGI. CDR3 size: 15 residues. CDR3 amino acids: CASSSGGAKGNIQYF. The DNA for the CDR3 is TGTGCCAGCAGTTCAGGGGGCGCAAAGGGGAACATTCAGTACTTC.

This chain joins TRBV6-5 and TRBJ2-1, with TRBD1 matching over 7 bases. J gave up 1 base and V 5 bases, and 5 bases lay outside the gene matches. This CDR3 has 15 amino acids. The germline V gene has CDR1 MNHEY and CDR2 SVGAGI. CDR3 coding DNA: TGTGCCAGCAGTACTCGACAGGGTTCCTACAATGAGCAGTTCTTC. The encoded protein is CASSTRQGSYNEQFF.

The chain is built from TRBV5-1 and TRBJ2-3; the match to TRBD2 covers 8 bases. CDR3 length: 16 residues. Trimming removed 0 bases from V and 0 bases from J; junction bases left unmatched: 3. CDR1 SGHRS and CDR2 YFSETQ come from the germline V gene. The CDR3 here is CASSLGTSPSTDTQYF. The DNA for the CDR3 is TGCGCCAGCAGCTTGGGGACTAGCCCGAGCACAGATACGCAGTATTTT.

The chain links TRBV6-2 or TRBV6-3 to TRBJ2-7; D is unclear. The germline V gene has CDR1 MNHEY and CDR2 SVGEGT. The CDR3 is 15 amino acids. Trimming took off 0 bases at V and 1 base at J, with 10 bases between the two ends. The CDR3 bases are TGTGCCAGCAGTTACTCGAAGTACAGATCCTACGAGCAGTACTTC. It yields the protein CASSYSKYRSYEQYF.

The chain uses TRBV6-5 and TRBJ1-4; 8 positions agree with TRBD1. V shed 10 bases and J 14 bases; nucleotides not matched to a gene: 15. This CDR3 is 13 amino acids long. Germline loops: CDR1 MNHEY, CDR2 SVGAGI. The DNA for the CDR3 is TGTGCCACCAGGCCGGGACAGGAGGGTTGGCTGTTTTTT. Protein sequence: CATRPGQEGWLFF.

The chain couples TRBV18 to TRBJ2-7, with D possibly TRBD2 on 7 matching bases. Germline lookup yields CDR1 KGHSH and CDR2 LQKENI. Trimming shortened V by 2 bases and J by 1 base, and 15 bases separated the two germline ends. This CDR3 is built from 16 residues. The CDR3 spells CASSPGGAGLSYEQYF. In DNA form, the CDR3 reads TGTGCCAGCTCACCAGGGGGGGCAGGTCTATCCTACGAGCAGTACTTC.

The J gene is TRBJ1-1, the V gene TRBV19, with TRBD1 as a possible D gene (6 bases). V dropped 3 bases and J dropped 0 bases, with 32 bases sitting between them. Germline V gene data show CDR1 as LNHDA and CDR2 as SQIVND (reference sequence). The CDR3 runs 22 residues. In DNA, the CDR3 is TGTGCCAGTAGTATTGGGTACGCAGGGGCCCAGGGTAAGGTACCTATGAACACTGAAGCTTTCTTT. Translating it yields CASSIGYAGAQGKVPMNTEAFF.

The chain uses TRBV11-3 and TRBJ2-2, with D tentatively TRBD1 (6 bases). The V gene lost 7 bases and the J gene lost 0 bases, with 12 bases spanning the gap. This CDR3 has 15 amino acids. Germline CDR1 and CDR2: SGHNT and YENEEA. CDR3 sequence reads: CASTAGVPNTGELFF. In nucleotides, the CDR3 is TGTGCCAGCACCGCAGGGGTTCCGAACACCGGGGAGCTGTTTTTT.

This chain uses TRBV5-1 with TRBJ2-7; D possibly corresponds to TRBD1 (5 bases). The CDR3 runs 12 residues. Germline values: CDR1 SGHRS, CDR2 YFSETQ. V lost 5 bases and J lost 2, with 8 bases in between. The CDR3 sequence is CASSDSTYEQYF. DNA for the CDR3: TGCGCCAGCAGTGACAGCACCTACGAGCAGTACTTC.

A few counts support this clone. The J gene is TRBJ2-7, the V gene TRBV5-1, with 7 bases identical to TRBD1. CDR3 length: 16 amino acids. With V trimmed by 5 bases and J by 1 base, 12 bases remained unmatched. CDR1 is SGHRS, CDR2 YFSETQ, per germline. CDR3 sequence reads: CASRQTGDRRSYEQYF. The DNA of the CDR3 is TGCGCCAGCAGGCAAACAGGGGATCGTCGTTCCTACGAGCAGTACTTC.

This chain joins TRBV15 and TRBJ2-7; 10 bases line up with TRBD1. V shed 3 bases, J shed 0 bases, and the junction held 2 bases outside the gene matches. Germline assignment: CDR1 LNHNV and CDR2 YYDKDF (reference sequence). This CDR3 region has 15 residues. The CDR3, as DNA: TGTGCCACCAGCAGGACAGGGGGCTTCTCCTACGAGCAGTACTTC. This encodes CATSRTGGFSYEQYF.

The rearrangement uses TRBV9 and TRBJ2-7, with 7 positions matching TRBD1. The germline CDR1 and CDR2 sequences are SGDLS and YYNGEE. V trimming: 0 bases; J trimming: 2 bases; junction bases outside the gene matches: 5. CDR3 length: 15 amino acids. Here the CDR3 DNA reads TGTGCCAGCAGCGTAGGGGGGACAGCCACCTACGAGCAGTACTTC. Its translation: CASSVGGTATYEQYF.